The 7 T cell receptor beta chains in this list originate from one sample, sequenced in a study of response to subunit inactivated influenza vaccine. TCRdb fed the RT-PCR reads into MiXCR, producing one record per CDR3 protein. The sample lists 650,000 to 800,000 distinct CDR3 sequences, roughly 18% occurring once. The material sequenced was PBMCs from blood, taken more than 4 days after vaccination. These receptors were taken from a man aged 50-59 years who received an inactivated influenza vaccine.

This clonotype was detected a few times. CDR3 in DNA: TGCAGTGCCTCCCGGGCAGCCAACGTCCTGACTTTC. Translating it yields CSASRAANVLTF. The chain links TRBV20-1 to TRBJ2-6; D not resolved. The CDR3 is 12 residues long. The V and J ends lost 6 bases and 7 bases respectively, with 10 bases between them. Germline CDR1 DFQATT, CDR2 SNEGSKA (reference sequence).

The V call is TRBV11-1, the J call TRBJ1-1; D uncertain. This CDR3 spans 14 amino acids. The V and J ends lost 0 bases and 6 bases respectively, with 11 bases between them. Looked up from germline, CDR1 is SGHAT and CDR2 is FQDESV (reference sequence). The CDR3 here is CASSLAFRVAEAFF. For the CDR3, the DNA is TGTGCCAGCAGCTTAGCGTTTAGGGTCGCTGAAGCTTTCTTT. Looking up the rest from reference TRBV11-1 and TRBJ1-1 gives the full variable domain: EAEVAQSPRYKITEKSQAVAFWCDPISGHATLYWYRQILGQGPELLVQFQDESVVDDSQLPKDRFSAERLKGVDSTLKIQPAELGDSAMYLCASSLAFRVAEAFFGQGTRLTVV.

This clonotype has more than one count but fewer than ten. V usage is TRBV4-3 and J usage is TRBJ1-3; 7 positions agree with TRBD1. CDR1 and CDR2 from the germline V gene are LGHNA and YSLEER. V was pared by 5 bases and J by 3 bases, with 4 bases of the junction left unmatched. This CDR3 has 14 residues. This CDR3 reads CASSKGQLGNTIYF. In nucleotides, the CDR3 is TGCGCCAGCAGCAAGGGACAGCTTGGAAACACCATATATTTT.

This clonotype appeared many times. The rearrangement links TRBV4-3 to TRBJ1-2, with TRBD1 matching 7 bases. Trimming at V came to 0 bases and at J to 8 bases, leaving 3 bases not matched to a gene. CDR1 LGHNA and CDR2 YSLEER come from the germline V gene. CDR3 length: 13 amino acids. This CDR3 is CASSQDRGGGYTF. Here the CDR3 DNA reads TGCGCCAGCAGCCAAGACAGGGGGGGAGGCTACACCTTC.

CDR3 sequence reads: CASSQDPSGRIEQFF. CDR3 in DNA: TGTGCCAGCAGCCAAGACCCTAGCGGGAGGATTGAGCAGTTCTTC. The chain links TRBV3-1 to TRBJ2-1; 11 bases align to TRBD2. J gave up 9 bases and V 0 bases, and 4 bases lay outside the gene matches. CDR1 and CDR2 from the germline V gene are LGHDT and YNNKEL (reference sequence). The CDR3 sequence is 15 residues long.

The rearrangement joins TRBV4-1 to TRBJ2-7; D gene unclear. Germline V gene data show CDR1 as MGHRA and CDR2 as YSYEKL. The CDR3 consists of 14 residues. V shed 3 bases and J shed 2 bases, with 11 bases lying between them. DNA for the CDR3: TGCGCCAGCAGCCAGGCTAGTGGCACCTACGAGCAGTACTTC. This encodes CASSQASGTYEQYF.

Worth noting for this clonotype: A single base separates this from a much larger clone, so it may be a read error. The chain links TRBV4-2 to TRBJ1-1, with D uncertain. V gave up 0 bases and J gave up 5 bases, with 1 base separating them. Germline V gives CDR1 LGHNA, CDR2 YNFKEQ. CDR3 length: 11 amino acids. CDR3 DNA sequence: TGTGCCAGCAGCCAAGAGACTGAAGCTTTCTTT. Amino acids: CASSQETEAFF.